This T cell receptor (beta chain) was found in a study of beta chain features in type 1 diabetes. As every portion of the isolated RNA was reverse transcribed, the sequencing read expressed TCRB transcripts. Measured with immunoSEQ multiplex PCR; TCRdb has only the in-frame clones, and not every one. In the table there are 130,000 to 150,000 clones, about 8.7% of which are singletons. Germline CDR1 is LNHNV and CDR2 is YYDKDF (reference sequence). The CDR3 consists of 14 residues. V was pared by 0 bases and J by 5 bases, with 10 bases between. CD4+ naive, central memory, regulatory and stem cell-like memory cells were sorted via CD45RO/CCR7/CD25/CD127/CD95/CD27. Only a few counts were recorded for this clone.

Sample: central memory CD4+ T cells from blood. V usage is TRBV15 and J usage is TRBJ1-2; no firm D call. The sequence derives from a man between 18 and 29 years old in good health. CDR3 sequence: CATSRDSAVYGYTF. The CDR3 DNA reads TGTGCCACCAGCAGAGATAGTGCCGTATATGGCTACACCTTC.